This T cell receptor (beta chain) was observed in a study of T cell repertoires in cytomegalovirus infection (dated by TCRdb to between 2019 and 2020). Notes on the research overall: The peptide stimulations were aimed at well-studied HLA-B-restricted epitopes as well as recently identified HLA-C-restricted CMV epitopes, whose presentation resists viral immunomodulation. Donor HLA type was relevant to the analysis, as public TCR beta signatures indicated carriage of CMV infection together with the matching HLA type.

What the study reported, not specific to this receptor: The ex vivo response was dominated by HLA-C-restricted CMV-specific TCR beta clonotypes, which also provided the single most frequent clonotype in two of eight donors. In both this cohort and an independent cohort of 352 donors, the cumulative frequency of public TCR beta family members distinguished carriers of CMV infection plus the relevant HLA type.

This clonotype was recorded a few times. Its antigen is still unknown. The input lacks base qualities; no much larger clone sits a single base away. What the treatment or condition label conveys for this sample: in vitro stimulation with specific CMV peptide epitopes to enrich CMV-specific T cells. TCRdb names Illumina HiSeq 1500 as the instrument used. TCRdb's own reprocessing of the public reads used fastp at Q25 and MiXCR and kept productive beta chains. Entries are consolidated by CDR3 protein sequence, retaining the most common genes and DNA. The sample table records about 310,000 distinct CDR3 sequences; around a quarter of these occur just once. Together, the top ten hold about 14% of the sample. The germline V end is reduced by 1 base and the J end by 5 bases; junction bases left unmatched: 8. For CDR1 and CDR2, the germline V gene lists SGHDN and FVKESK. The CDR3 goes from the cysteine to the phenylalanine over 16 residues. Only the CDR3 DNA stays, 48 bases, in frame from base 1.

This receptor was identified in a human donor in good health (CMV status not recorded). Some clones in this sample may be carry-over from other donors' samples. Sequenced here: cultured PBMCs, sampled from culture after CMV antigen stimulation. Recombination joined TRBV14 with TRBJ2-3; TRBD2 matches 8 bases in the middle. This receptor carries the CDR3 CASSQAGAGDRDTQYF. The sequenced DNA: TGTGCCAGCAGCCAAGCGGGAGCGGGAGATCGAGATACGCAGTATTTT.